Included here is one T cell receptor (beta chain) sequence, with context. This table comes from immunoSEQ multiplex PCR, and its TCRdb copy is limited to in-frame clones, with some not included. This table has tens of thousands of clones, approximately 70% appearing once. This sample was included in a study of blood T cell repertoires in COVID-19. Background on the study: From T cells, B-cell-depleted T cells, or PBMCs came the material, which was cDNA or gDNA.

Trimming took 6 bases from V and 9 from J; bases not matched to a gene: 13. This CDR3 comprises 14 residues. From germline, CDR1 is SQVTM and CDR2 ANQGSEA. The sequenced sample was peripheral blood. The sequence was collected from a man at least 80 years old with acute or convalescent COVID-19. J is TRBJ2-1 and V is TRBV29-1, with 8 bases that match TRBD2. The CDR3 sequence is CSVLGLAQGGEQFF. The CDR3 DNA is TGCAGCGTCCTTGGACTAGCCCAAGGGGGTGAGCAGTTCTTC.